The entry that follows covers one T cell receptor gamma chain sequence. The antigen remains unidentified. This sample is part of a study of Vδ1+ human thymocytes. Study findings and constraints: Highly polyclonal TRG and TRD repertoires with Gaussian CDR3 length distributions appeared in thymus.

The V gene end was trimmed by 2 bases and the J gene end by 2 bases; junction bases not matched to a gene: 9. The CDR3 has 15 residues. Germline V gene sequence: CDR1 EGSTGY, CDR2 YDSYTSSV. Sequences come from RNA converted to cDNA by reverse transcription. Pooled V-gene forward primers with one constant-region reverse primer generated the CDR3 amplicons by multiplex PCR. With CATT, TCRdb re-called clones from the multiplex PCR reads. The data hold some 22,000 gamma-chain clones, with around 13% observed a single time. The chain carries TRGV4 and TRGJ1 or TRGJ2. The clonotype originates from a child under three years old who had congenital heart surgery. Specimen: Vdelta1+ gamma-delta thymocytes from the thymus. The subset here: FACS-sorted CD3+ TCRalphabeta- TCRVdelta1+ TCRVdelta2- thymocytes. CDR3 sequence: CATWDAGADYYKKLF. For the CDR3, the DNA is TGTGCCACCTGGGATGCCGGGGCGGATTATTATAAGAAACTCTTT.